This T cell receptor beta chain was identified in a study of OX40 agonist ivuxolimab in advanced cancers. For the study at large: Aged about 20 to 85 with a mean of about 63 years, they were 82.7% male. Study observations and caveats: Not determined was the antigen specificity of the expanded peripheral T cells. Some of the nonresponding patients also showed low levels of normalized T-cell clonal expansion.

This table comes from immunoSEQ multiplex PCR, and its TCRdb copy is limited to in-frame clones, with some not included. Of about 53,000 clones in the sample, 70% to 90% were seen once. Germline trimming cut 9 bases from V and 2 bases from J; bases unmatched to any gene: 9. The length of the CDR3 is 15 residues. Germline CDR1 and CDR2: LNHDA and SQIVND (reference sequence). About this clone itself: No antigen is known for it.

The source of this sequence is an adult with an advanced solid tumor such as melanoma, head and neck, liver or kidney cancer. This rearrangement joins TRBV19 to TRBJ1-5, with TRBD1 matching over 8 bases. The specimen was CD4+ or CD8+ T cells sorted from blood, collected in a trial of the OX40 agonist ivuxolimab. CDR3 in DNA: TGTGCCAGCCAACCCGGGACAGGAGGCAATCAGCCCCAGCATTTT. Its translation: CASQPGTGGNQPQHF.